This T cell receptor (beta chain) came from a study of blood T cell repertoires in COVID-19. This clone has just one count. In the original analysis: Reference gene primer amplification yielded estimated nucleated cell counts. Using immunoSEQ multiplex PCR, the repertoire was profiled, and TCRdb retains in-frame clones only, with some absent. D and trimming come from the DNA, and the V and J calls and clone size come from that table. The table lists about 110,000 clones, less than 75% of them singletons. The sample consisted of peripheral blood. The sequence was collected from a woman aged 35 to 49 with acute or convalescent COVID-19.

The CDR3 loop reads CASSRGTDRSGANVLTF. The DNA for the CDR3 is TGTGCCAGCAGCCGTGGGACAGACCGCTCTGGGGCCAACGTCCTGACTTTC. V gene TRBV5-4 combines with J gene TRBJ2-6; TRBD1 matches 7 bases. This CDR3 comprises 17 residues. Trimming cost V 4 bases and J 0 bases; bases outside gene matches: 7. Germline V gene data show CDR1 as SGHNT and CDR2 as YYREEE (reference sequence). The full variable domain, completed using reference TRBV5-4 and TRBJ2-6, is ETGVTQSPTHLIKTRGQQVTLRCSSQSGHNTVSWYQQALGQGPQFIFQYYREEENGRGNFPPRFSGLQFPNYSSELNVNALELDDSALYLCASSRGTDRSGANVLTFGAGSRLTVL.